This entry features one T cell receptor (beta chain) sequence. Its antigen is still unknown. These data belong to a study of T cells in Graves' hyperthyroidism and ophthalmopathy. Germline CDR1 and CDR2: ENHRY and SYGVKD. The CDR3 is 14 residues long. Trimming took 3 bases from V and 2 from J, leaving 11 bases between them. RNA transcripts served as the template for amplifying TCR beta CDR3 regions. HTBI primers were the set used in a first-round RT-PCR of the TCR CDR3. Each CDR3 protein gets one entry after TCRdb re-called the multiplex PCR reads with MiXCR. The sample holds more than 500,000 distinct CDR3 sequences, around 45% seen once. Points from the study as a whole: The model made its ophthalmopathy prediction, and onset followed a median approximately 6 months later. By a 13 V-J model, ophthalmopathy was set apart from stable hyperthyroidism.

Material for sequencing was peripheral blood or thyroid tissue (not recorded which). The sequence came from an adult woman with Graves' disease, either hyperthyroidism or ophthalmopathy (not recorded which). J is TRBJ2-7 and V is TRBV10-3; D remains ambiguous. Here the CDR3 DNA reads TGTGCCATCAGTGAAGGATATCCCGCCTACGAGCAGTACTTC. This sequence encodes CAISEGYPAYEQYF.